Sequencing of this T cell receptor (beta chain) was carried out in a study of CD8 T cells in Susac syndrome (dated by TCRdb to 2018 to 2020). Regarding the study in general: Whether CD8+ T cell activation and differentiation in Susac syndrome was antigen driven was tested using repertoire sequencing. The clonality of the CD8+ T cell repertoire was compared across 12 healthy donors, about 14 Susac syndrome patients and under 17 multiple sclerosis patients. Study-wide findings and limitations: The study acknowledged that relatively few individuals were included in the TCR sequencing and HLA analysis.

High-throughput TCR beta sequencing profiled peripheral blood CD8+ and CD4+ T cells from healthy donors, Susac syndrome patients and multiple sclerosis patients. The multiple sclerosis controls were treatment-naive patients who had stable or active relapsing-remitting disease and met the revised McDonald criteria. Bulk CD8+ and CD4+ T cells were purified by magnetic negative isolation, whereas CD8+ TEMRA cells were enriched by FACS. Blood was drawn into EDTA tubes, processed within 24 hours, and PBMCs were isolated by density gradient centrifugation. PBMCs destined for TCR sequencing were cryopreserved in liquid nitrogen and later thawed in a 37 °C water bath. Purity of sorted or isolated CD4+, CD8+ and CD8+ TEMRA cells was at least 90%. RNA was extracted using the RNeasy kit, and roughly 0.5 to 1 microgram was reverse transcribed with random hexamers. The immunoSEQ multiplex PCR assay, covering 54 Vbeta and 13 Jbeta segments, was used to amplify TCR beta CDR3 regions. PCR amplification bias was corrected using a synthetic template baseline for primer optimization and computational correction. Processing in the source paper ran as follows. Only productive sequences were kept, with reads annotated to V, D and J genes according to IMGT and analyzed in immunoSEQ Analyzer. Clonality was computed as one minus Shannon entropy normalized by log2 of the number of productive unique sequences. For each patient and control, public and private clones were evaluated within the 100 most prevalent clones. A clone was defined as Susac-specific if it was absent from the healthy and MS cohorts, from about 1,100 published viral clones and from other ImmuneACCESS disease sequences. Starting from the raw public reads, TCRdb applied fastp trimming at Q25, assembled clones with MiXCR and retained in-frame beta chains. Identical CDR3 protein sequences are pooled into one entry, listed with their most common genes and DNA. The V and J calls come from TCRdb's annotation, not from the publication. The sample table holds about 280,000 distinct CDR3 sequences, of which 70% to 90% were seen once. Jointly, the top ten make up over 0.095% of the sample.

The germline V end is reduced by 1 base and the J end by 2 bases; junction bases left unmatched: 7. The germline V gene sets CDR1 to SQVTM and CDR2 to ANQGSEA. The CDR3 holds 16 amino acids from the cysteine to the phenylalanine. Here the CDR3 DNA is all that survives: 48 bases in frame from base 1. Of note for this clonotype: There is no known antigen for this receptor. Base qualities are not recorded, but no much larger clone differs from it by a single base.

Specimen: CD8+ T cells from PBMCs. The sequence links TRBV29-1 to TRBJ2-1, with 8 bases matching TRBD2. The sequence was obtained from a human donor with multiple sclerosis. The CDR3 corresponds to CSVEGVGGLAYNEQFF. The DNA is as follows: TGCAGCGTTGAAGGGGTCGGGGGACTAGCCTACAATGAGCAGTTCTTC.